This passage covers 6 T cell receptor beta chains from one sample sequenced in a study of blood T cell repertoires in COVID-19. Clones were read by immunoSEQ multiplex PCR, and TCRdb kept only the in-frame ones, dropping some. The table shows a few hundred thousand clones, with 87% occurring only once. Sequenced material: peripheral blood. The receptors were gathered from a woman aged 45-59 years who had recovered from COVID-19.

Comment on this clone: This sample includes further DNA sequences coding for the same CDR3. The chain couples TRBV9 to TRBJ2-2; TRBD2 is a possible D gene (6 bases). The CDR3 runs to 15 residues. The ends were cut back, 2 bases at V and 2 bases at J, with 10 bases in the middle. CDR1 is SGDLS and CDR2 is YYNGEE in the germline V gene. The CDR3 nucleotides read TGTGCCAGCAGCGTCGCCGGGACTAACACCGGGGAGCTGTTTTTT. Translation: CASSVAGTNTGELFF.

As to this clone: The sample carries other DNA sequences with the same CDR3. The chain has TRBV3-1 (or the pseudogene TRBV3-2) and TRBJ1-3; D gene unclear. Germline V gene lookup returns CDR1 LGHDT and CDR2 YNNKEL (reference sequence). The CDR3 consists of 12 residues. Deletions cut 3 bases from V and 4 bases from J, with 4 bases between. CDR3 coding DNA: TGTGCCAGCAGCCAGTCGGGAAACACCATATATTTT. Its protein product is CASSQSGNTIYF.

V and J are TRBV9 and TRBJ2-1; a possible D gene is TRBD1 (5 bases). The CDR3 consists of 19 residues. Germline lookup yields CDR1 SGDLS and CDR2 YYNGEE. Trimming took off 0 bases at V and 2 bases at J, with 21 bases between the two ends. The CDR3 spells CASSVGAGSYQLAYNEQFF. For the CDR3, the DNA is TGTGCCAGCAGCGTAGGGGCAGGGTCTTACCAGTTGGCCTACAATGAGCAGTTCTTC.

This sequence joins TRBV19 and TRBJ1-1, with 9 positions matching TRBD1. Trimming cost V 5 bases and J 4 bases; bases outside gene matches: 8. CDR1 and CDR2 from the germline V gene are LNHDA and SQIVND (reference sequence). This CDR3 comprises 15 residues. CDR3 sequence: CASSDRTGARTEAFF. The CDR3 DNA sequence: TGTGCCAGTAGTGATCGGACAGGGGCGCGCACTGAAGCTTTCTTT.

The chain combines TRBV7-2 with TRBJ2-2; 7 positions agree with TRBD2. With V trimmed by 2 bases and J by 4 bases, 4 bases remained unmatched. Germline CDR1 is SGHTA and CDR2 is FQGNSA. The CDR3 contains 15 residues. CDR3 residues: CASSLRLAGTGELFF. In nucleotides, the CDR3 is TGTGCCAGCAGCTTACGACTAGCAGGCACCGGGGAGCTGTTTTTT.

This clone appeared a few times. The chain links TRBV18 to TRBJ2-5; perhaps TRBD2 as D (5 bases). CDR1 and CDR2 (germline): KGHSH, LQKENI. V gave up 3 bases and J gave up 5 bases, with 10 bases separating them. The CDR3 consists of 13 residues. The CDR3 loop is CASSPGSLETQYF. Written as DNA, the CDR3 is TGTGCCAGCTCACCTGGGAGTCTGGAGACCCAGTACTTC.